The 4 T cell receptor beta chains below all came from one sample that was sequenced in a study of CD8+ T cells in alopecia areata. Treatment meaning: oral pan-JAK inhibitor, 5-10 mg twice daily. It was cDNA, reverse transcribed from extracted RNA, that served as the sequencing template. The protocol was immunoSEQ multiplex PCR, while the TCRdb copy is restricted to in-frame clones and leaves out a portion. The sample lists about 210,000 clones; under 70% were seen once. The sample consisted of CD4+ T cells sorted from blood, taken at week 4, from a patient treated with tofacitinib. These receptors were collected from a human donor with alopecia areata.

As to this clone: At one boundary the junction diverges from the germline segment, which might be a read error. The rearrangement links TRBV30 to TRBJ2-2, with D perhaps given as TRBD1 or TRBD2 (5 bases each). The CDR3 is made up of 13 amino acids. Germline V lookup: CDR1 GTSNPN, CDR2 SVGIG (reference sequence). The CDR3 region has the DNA TGTGCCTGGAGGGGGACGAACACTGGGGAGCTGTTTTTT. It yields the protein CAWRGTNTGELFF. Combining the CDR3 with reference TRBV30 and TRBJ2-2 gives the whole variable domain SQTIHQWPATLVQPVGSPLSLECTVEGTSNPNLYWYRQAAGRGLQLLFYSVGIGQISSEVPQNLSASRPQDRQFILSSKKLLLSDSGFYLCAWRGTNTGELFFGEGSRLTVL.

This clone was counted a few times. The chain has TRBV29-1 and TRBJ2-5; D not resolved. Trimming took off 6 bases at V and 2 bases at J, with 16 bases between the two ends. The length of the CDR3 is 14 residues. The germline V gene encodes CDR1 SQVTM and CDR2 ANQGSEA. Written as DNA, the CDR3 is TGCAGCGTCGTCCCCGCGACTCAACAAGAGACCCAGTACTTC. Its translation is CSVVPATQQETQYF.

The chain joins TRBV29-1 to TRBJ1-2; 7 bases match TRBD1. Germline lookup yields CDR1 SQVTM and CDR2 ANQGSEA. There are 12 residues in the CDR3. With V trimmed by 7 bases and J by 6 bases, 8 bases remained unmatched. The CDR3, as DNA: TGCAGCGCTTCCCAGACAGGGCATGGCTACACCTTC. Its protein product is CSASQTGHGYTF.

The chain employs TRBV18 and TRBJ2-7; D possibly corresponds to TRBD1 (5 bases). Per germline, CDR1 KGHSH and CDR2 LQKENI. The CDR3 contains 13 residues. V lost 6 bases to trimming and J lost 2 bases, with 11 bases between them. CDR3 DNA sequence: TGTGCCAGCTCGCCGCCAGGGACCTACGAGCAGTACTTC. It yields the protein CASSPPGTYEQYF.